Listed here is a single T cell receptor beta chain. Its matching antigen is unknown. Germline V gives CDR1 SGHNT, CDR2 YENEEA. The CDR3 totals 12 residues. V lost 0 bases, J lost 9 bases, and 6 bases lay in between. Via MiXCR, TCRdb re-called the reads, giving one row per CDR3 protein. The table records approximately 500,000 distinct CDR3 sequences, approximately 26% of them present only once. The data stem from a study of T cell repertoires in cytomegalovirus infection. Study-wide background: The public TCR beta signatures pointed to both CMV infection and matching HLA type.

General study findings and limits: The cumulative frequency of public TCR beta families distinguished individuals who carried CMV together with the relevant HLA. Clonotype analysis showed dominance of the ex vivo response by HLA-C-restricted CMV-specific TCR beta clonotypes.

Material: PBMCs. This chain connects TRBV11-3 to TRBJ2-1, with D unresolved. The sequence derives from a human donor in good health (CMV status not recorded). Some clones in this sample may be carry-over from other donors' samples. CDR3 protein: CASSLDHGEQFF. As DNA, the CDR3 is TGTGCCAGCAGCTTAGATCATGGTGAGCAGTTCTTC.